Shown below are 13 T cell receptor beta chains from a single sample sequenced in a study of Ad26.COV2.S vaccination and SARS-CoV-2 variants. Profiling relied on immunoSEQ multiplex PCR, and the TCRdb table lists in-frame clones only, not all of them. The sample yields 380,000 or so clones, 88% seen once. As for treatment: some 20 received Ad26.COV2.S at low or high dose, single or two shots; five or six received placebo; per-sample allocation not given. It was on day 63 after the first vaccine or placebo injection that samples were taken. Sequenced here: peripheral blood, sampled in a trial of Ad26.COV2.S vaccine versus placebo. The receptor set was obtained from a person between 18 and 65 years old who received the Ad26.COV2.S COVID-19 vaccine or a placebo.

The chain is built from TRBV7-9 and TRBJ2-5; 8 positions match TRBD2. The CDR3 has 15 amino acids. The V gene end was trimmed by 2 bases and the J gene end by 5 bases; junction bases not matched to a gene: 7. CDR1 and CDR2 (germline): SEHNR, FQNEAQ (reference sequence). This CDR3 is CASSLFGAGGETQYF. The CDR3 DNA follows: TGTGCCAGCAGCTTATTCGGTGCGGGAGGTGAGACCCAGTACTTC.

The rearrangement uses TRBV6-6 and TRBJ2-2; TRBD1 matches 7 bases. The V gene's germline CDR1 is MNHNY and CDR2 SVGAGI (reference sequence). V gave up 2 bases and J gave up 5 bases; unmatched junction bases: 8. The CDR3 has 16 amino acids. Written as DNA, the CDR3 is TGTGCCAGCAGTTACCGGGCGACAGGGTCGACCGGGGAGCTGTTTTTT. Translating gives CASSYRATGSTGELFF.

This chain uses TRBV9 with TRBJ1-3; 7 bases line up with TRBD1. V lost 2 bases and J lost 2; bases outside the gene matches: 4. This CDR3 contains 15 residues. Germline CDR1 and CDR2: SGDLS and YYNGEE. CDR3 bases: TGTGCCAGCAGCGTCGGGACAGTTGCTGGAAACACCATATATTTT. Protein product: CASSVGTVAGNTIYF. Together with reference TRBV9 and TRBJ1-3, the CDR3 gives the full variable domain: DSGVTQTPKHLITATGQRVTLRCSPRSGDLSVYWYQQSLDQGLQFLIQYYNGEERAKGNILERFSAQQFPDLHSELNLSSLELGDSALYFCASSVGTVAGNTIYFGEGSWLTVV.

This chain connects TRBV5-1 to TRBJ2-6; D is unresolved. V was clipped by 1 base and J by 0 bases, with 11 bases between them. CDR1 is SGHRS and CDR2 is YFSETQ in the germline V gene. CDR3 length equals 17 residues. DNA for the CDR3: TGCGCCAGCAGCTTGACGGCAGGAAACTCTGGGGCCAACGTCCTGACTTTC. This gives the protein CASSLTAGNSGANVLTF.

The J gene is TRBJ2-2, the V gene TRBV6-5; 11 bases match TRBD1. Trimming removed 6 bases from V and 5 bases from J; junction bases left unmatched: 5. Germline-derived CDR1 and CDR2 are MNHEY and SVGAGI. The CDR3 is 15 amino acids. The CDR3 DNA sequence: TGTGCCAGCAGAAAGGACAGGGGGCAAACCGGGGAGCTGTTTTTT. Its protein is CASRKDRGQTGELFF.

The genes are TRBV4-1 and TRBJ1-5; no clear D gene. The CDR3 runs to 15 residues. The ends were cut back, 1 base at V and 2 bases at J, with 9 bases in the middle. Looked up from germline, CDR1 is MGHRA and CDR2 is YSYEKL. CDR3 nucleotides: TGCGCCAGCAGCCAAGTCTGGGTCCGCAATCAGCCCCAGCATTTT. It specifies CASSQVWVRNQPQHF.

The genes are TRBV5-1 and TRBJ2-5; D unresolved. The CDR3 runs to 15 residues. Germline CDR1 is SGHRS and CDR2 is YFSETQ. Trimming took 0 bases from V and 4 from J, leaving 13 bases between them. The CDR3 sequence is CASSLGSRLGETQYF. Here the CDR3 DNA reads TGCGCCAGCAGCTTGGGTTCTAGGTTGGGAGAGACCCAGTACTTC.

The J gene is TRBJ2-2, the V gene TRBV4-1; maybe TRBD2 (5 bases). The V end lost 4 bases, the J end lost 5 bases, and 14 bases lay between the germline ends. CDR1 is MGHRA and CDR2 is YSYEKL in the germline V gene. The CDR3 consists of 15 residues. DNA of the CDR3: TGCGCCAGCAGCCCTGAGGGCACAGCTACCGGGGAGCTGTTTTTT. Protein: CASSPEGTATGELFF.

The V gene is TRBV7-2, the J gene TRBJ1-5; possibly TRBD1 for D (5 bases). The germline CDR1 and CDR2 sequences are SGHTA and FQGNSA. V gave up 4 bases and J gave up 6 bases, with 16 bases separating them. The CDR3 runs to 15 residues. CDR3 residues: CASSYNQGMRQPQHF. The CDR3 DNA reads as TGTGCCAGCAGCTATAATCAGGGAATGCGTCAGCCCCAGCATTTT.

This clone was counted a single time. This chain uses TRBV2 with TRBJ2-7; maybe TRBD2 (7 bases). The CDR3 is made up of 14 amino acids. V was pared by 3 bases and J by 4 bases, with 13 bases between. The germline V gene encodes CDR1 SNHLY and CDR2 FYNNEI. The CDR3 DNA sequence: TGTGCCAGCAGTGAGTTGGGAGGGGGGTACGAGCAGTACTTC. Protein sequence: CASSELGGGYEQYF.

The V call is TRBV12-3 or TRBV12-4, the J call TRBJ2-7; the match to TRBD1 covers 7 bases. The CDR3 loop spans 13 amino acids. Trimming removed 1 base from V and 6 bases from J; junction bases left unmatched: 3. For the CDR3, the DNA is TGTGCCAGCAGTTTAGGACAGGGTGGCGAGCAGTACTTC. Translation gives CASSLGQGGEQYF.

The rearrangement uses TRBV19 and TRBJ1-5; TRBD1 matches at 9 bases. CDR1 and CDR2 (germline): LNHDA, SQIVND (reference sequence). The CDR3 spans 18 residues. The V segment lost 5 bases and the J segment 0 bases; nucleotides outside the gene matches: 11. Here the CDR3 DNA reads TGTGCCAGTAGTGCGGACAGGGGAATCGGTTATAGCAATCAGCCCCAGCATTTT. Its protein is CASSADRGIGYSNQPQHF. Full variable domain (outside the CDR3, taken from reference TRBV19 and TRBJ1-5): DGGITQSPKYLFRKEGQNVTLSCEQNLNHDAMYWYRQDPGQGLRLIYYSQIVNDFQKGDIAEGYSVSREKKESFPLTVTSAQKNPTAFYLCASSADRGIGYSNQPQHFGDGTRLSIL.

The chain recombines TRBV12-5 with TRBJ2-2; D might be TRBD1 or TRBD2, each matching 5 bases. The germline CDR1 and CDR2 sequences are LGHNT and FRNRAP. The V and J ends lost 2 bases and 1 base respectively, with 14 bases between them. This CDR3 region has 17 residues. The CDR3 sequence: CASGLTAGTENTGELFF. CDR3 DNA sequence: TGTGCTAGTGGTTTGACTGCCGGGACCGAGAACACCGGGGAGCTGTTTTTT.